This T cell receptor (beta chain) came from a study of T cell repertoires in cytomegalovirus infection. The CDR3 is 15 residues long. With 7 bases clipped from V and 4 bases from J, the junction kept 12 bases outside the gene matches. From germline, CDR1 is SEHNR and CDR2 FQNEAQ (reference sequence). This clonotype was recorded many times. Using its own MiXCR run on the reads, TCRdb lists one record per CDR3 protein. This table has about 310,000 distinct CDR3 sequences, approximately 10% appearing once. Sequencing was carried out using PBMCs. This chain connects TRBV7-9 to TRBJ2-7, with 8 bases fitting TRBD2. This TCR derives from a human donor in good health (CMV status not recorded). Some clones in this sample may be carry-over from other donors' samples. In DNA form, the CDR3 reads TGTGCCAGCAACCCGGGGGGGGGTAAACCATACGAGCAGTACTTC. Translating gives CASNPGGGKPYEQYF.